The T cell receptor beta chain described here comes from a study of cytomegalovirus exposure and HLA in healthy donors. Study in general: The 100 to 150 validation repertoires were reported in a later analysis to have been generated on the same platform as the approximately 700 first-cohort repertoires.

Of note for this clone: What it binds is not known.

The data were produced by immunoSEQ multiplex PCR, yet TCRdb's version contains in-frame clones alone and is incomplete. The repertoire includes tens of thousands of clones, around 97% of them detected once, and around 1.6% sits in the top ten. Whole-study findings and limits: For cytomegalovirus status, the classifier reportedly gave diagnoses with high specificity and sensitivity. That first-cohort TCR clusters tended to co-occur in the 90 to 150 validation repertoires was found in a later analysis. Cytomegalovirus-associated status was assigned to 150 or so TCR beta chains.

Input material: PBMCs. The source is a woman aged 18-35 years in good health and CMV-seropositive.

This CDR3 reads CSARGQDEAFF. CDR3 DNA sequence: TGCAGTGCTAGGGGACAGGATGAAGCTTTCTTT. The chain uses TRBV20-1 and TRBJ1-1, with 8 bases lining up with TRBD1. Germline assignment: CDR1 DFQATT and CDR2 SNEGSKA (reference sequence). The CDR3 spans 11 residues. After removal of 3 bases from V and 7 bases from J, the junction contained 1 base not matched to a gene.